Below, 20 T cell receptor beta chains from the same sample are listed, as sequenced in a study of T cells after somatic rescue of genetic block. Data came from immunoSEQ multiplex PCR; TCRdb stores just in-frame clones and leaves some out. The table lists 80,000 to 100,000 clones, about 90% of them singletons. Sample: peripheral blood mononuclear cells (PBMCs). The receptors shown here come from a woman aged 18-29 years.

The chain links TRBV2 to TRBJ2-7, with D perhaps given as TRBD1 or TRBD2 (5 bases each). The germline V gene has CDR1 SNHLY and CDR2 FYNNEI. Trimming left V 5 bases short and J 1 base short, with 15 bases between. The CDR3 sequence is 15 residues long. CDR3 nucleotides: TGTGCCAGCAGTACTACCCGGGACGGATCCTACGAGCAGTACTTC. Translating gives CASSTTRDGSYEQYF.

The CDR3 protein is CSVAIVAPADTQYF. CDR3 bases: TGCAGCGTTGCCATTGTGGCCCCAGCAGATACGCAGTATTTT. The chain couples TRBV29-1 to TRBJ2-3; D gene uncertain. The CDR3 has 14 residues. Per germline, CDR1 SQVTM and CDR2 ANQGSEA. Trimming pared 4 bases from V and 4 bases from J, leaving 15 bases between.

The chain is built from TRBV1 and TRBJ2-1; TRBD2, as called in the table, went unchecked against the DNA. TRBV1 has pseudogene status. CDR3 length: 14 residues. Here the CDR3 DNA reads TGCACCAGCATAGTAGGACTAGACTACAATGAGCAGTTCTTC. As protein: CTSIVGLDYNEQFF.

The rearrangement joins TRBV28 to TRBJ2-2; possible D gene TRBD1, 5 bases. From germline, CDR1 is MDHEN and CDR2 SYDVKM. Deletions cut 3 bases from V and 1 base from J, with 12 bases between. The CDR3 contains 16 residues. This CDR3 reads CASSFVRVGNTGELFF. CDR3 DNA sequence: TGTGCCAGCAGTTTCGTCAGGGTCGGGAACACCGGGGAGCTGTTTTTT.

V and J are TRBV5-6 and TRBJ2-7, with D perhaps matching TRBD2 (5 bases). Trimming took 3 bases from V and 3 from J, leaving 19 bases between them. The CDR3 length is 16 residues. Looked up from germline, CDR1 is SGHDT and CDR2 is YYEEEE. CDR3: CASSSKKGLLSYEQYF. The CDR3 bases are TGTGCCAGCAGCTCGAAAAAAGGACTCCTCAGCTACGAGCAGTACTTC.

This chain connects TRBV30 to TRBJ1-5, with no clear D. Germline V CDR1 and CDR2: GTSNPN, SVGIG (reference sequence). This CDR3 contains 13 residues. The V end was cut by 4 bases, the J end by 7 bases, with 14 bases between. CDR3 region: CAWTGSLGQPQHF. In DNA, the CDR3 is TGTGCCTGGACGGGATCACTAGGGCAGCCCCAGCATTTT.

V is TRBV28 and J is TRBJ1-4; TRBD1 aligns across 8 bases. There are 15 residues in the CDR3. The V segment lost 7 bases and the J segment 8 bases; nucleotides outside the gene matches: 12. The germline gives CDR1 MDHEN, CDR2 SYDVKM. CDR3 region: CASTNTGQGGEKLFF. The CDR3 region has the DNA TGTGCCAGCACCAATACTGGACAGGGAGGCGAAAAACTGTTTTTT.

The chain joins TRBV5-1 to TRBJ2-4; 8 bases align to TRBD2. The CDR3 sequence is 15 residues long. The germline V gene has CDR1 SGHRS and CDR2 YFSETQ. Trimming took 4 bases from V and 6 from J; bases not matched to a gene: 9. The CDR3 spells CASSLQGTRRNIQYF. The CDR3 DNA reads TGCGCCAGCAGCCTCCAGGGGACTAGAAGAAACATTCAGTACTTC.

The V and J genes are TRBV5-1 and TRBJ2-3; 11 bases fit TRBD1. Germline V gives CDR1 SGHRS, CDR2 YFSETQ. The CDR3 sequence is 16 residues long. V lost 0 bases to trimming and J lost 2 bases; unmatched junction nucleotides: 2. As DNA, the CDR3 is TGCGCCAGCAGCTTGGGGGACAGGGGGTACACAGATACGCAGTATTTT. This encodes CASSLGDRGYTDTQYF. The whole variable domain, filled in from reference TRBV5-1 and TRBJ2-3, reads KAGVTQTPRYLIKTRGQQVTLSCSPISGHRSVSWYQQTPGQGLQFLFEYFSETQRNKGNFPGRFSGRQFSNSRSEMNVSTLELGDSALYLCASSLGDRGYTDTQYFGPGTRLTVL.

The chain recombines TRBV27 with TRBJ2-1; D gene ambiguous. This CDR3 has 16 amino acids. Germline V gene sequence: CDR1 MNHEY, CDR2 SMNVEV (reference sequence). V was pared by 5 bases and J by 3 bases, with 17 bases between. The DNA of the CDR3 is TGTGCCAGCAGTCCCTATATAAACTCGGACTACAATGAGCAGTTCTTC. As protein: CASSPYINSDYNEQFF.

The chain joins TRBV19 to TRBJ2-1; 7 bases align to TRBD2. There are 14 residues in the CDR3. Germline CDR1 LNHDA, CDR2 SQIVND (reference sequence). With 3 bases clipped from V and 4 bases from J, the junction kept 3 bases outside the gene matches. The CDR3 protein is CASSMGLQYNEQFF. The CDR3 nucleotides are TGTGCCAGTAGTATGGGACTACAGTACAATGAGCAGTTCTTC.

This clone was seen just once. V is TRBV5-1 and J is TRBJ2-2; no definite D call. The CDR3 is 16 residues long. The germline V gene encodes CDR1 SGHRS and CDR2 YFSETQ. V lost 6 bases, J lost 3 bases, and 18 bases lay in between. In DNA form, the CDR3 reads TGCGCCAGCACCACTTTGGGGTACGCGGACACCGGGGAGCTGTTTTTT. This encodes CASTTLGYADTGELFF.

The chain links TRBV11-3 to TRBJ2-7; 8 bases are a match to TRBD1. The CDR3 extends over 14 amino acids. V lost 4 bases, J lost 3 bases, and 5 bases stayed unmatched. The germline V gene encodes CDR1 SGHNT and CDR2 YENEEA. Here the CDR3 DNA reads TGTGCCAGCAGCTCAAGGACAGGGTTCTACGAGCAGTACTTC. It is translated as CASSSRTGFYEQYF.

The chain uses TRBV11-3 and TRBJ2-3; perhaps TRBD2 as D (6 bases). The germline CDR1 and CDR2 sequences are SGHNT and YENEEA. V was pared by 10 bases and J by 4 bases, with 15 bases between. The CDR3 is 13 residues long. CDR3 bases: TGTGCCACCCGGGACTCGAGGGCAGATACGCAGTATTTT. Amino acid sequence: CATRDSRADTQYF.

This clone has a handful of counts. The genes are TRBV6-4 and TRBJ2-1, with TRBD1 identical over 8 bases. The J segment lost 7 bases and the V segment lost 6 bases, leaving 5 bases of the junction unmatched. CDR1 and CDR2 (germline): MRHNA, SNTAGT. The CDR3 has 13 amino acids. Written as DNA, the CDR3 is TGTGCCAGCAGCACAGGGGACAGGAATGAGCAGTTCTTC. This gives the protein CASSTGDRNEQFF.

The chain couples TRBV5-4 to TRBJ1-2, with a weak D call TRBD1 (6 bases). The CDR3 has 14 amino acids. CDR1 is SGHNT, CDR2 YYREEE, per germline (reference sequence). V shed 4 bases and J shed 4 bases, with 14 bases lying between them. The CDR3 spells CASSTTGALYGYTF. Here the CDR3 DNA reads TGTGCCAGCAGCACGACAGGAGCTCTCTATGGCTACACCTTC.

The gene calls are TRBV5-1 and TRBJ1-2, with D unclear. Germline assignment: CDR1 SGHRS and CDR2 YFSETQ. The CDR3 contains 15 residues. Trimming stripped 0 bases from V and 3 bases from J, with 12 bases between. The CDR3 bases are TGCGCCAGCAGCTTGGCGGCCGTCTGGGACTATGGCTACACCTTC. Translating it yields CASSLAAVWDYGYTF.

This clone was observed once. Here the CDR3 DNA reads TGTGCCAGTAGCCTAGCGGGAGCAGAAGAGACCCAGTACTTC. Translating gives CASSLAGAEETQYF. The gene calls are TRBV19 and TRBJ2-5; 10 nucleotides align to TRBD2. V gave up 6 bases and J gave up 3 bases; unmatched junction bases: 4. Germline values: CDR1 LNHDA, CDR2 SQIVND (reference sequence). This CDR3 spans 14 amino acids.

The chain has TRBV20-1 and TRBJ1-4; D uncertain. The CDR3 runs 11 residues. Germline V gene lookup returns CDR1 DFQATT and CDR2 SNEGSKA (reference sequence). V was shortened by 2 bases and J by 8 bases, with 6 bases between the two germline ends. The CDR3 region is CSARKVEKLFF. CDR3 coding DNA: TGCAGTGCTAGAAAGGTGGAAAAACTGTTTTTT.

CDR3 nucleotide sequence: TGCGCCAGCAGCCATCCTAGCGGGAGTTCCGGGGAGCTGTTTTTT. Translation: CASSHPSGSSGELFF. The chain carries TRBV4-1 and TRBJ2-2, with 10 bases aligning to TRBD2. This CDR3 region has 15 residues. CDR1 and CDR2 from the germline V gene are MGHRA and YSYEKL. The V and J ends lost 3 bases and 6 bases, in that order; junction bases with no gene match: 4.